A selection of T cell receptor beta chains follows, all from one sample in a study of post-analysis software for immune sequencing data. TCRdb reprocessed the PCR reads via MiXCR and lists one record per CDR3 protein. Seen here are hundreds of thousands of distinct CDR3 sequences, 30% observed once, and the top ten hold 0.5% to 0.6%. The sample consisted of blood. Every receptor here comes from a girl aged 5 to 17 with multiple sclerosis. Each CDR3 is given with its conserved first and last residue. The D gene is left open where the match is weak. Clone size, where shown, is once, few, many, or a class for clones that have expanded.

TGTGCCAGCAGCCAAGTCAGGGACCCTGGCGGGCAGCCCCAGCATTTT	CASSQVRDPGGQPQHF	.	TRBV4-2	TRBJ1-5	.
TGTGCCAGCAGTTCACTAGCGAGCACAGATACGCAGTATTTT	CASSSLASTDTQYF	TRBD2	TRBV7-2	TRBJ2-3	few
TGTGCCAGCAGCAGGAGAGCAGGGGCGACTACCTACGAGCAGTACTTC	CASSRRAGATTYEQYF	.	TRBV7-2	TRBJ2-7	.
TGTGCCAGCAGAACCGTCAGGAGGGCTTTCTTT	CASRTVRRAFF	.	TRBV6-2/TRBV6-3	TRBJ1-1	.
TGTGCCAGCAGCCAAGAACCCCAGTCCTGGGGTTACACCTTC	CASSQEPQSWGYTF	.	TRBV3-1	TRBJ1-2	few
TGTGCCAGCAGCTTGTGGGCGGGAGGTTGGACCGGGGAGCTGTTTTTT	CASSLWAGGWTGELFF	TRBD2	TRBV5-5	TRBJ2-2	.
TGTGCCAGCTCCCCCGTCGACCACTCCTACGAGCAGTACTTC	CASSPVDHSYEQYF	.	TRBV6-1	TRBJ2-7	.
TGTGCCAGCAGCTTATCCCGGGCTAGCGGGAGCTCCTACGAGCAGTACTTC	CASSLSRASGSSYEQYF	TRBD2	TRBV7-2	TRBJ2-7	.
TGTGCCAGCAGCCAAGGAACAGCGGGGGGGCCGGGGACCGGGGAGCTGTTTTTT	CASSQGTAGGPGTGELFF	TRBD2	TRBV3-1	TRBJ2-2	.
TGTGCCACCAGTGATGGACTAGCGGGAGATGGTGGGGCCAACGTCCTGACTTTC	CATSDGLAGDGGANVLTF	TRBD2	TRBV24-1	TRBJ2-6	many
TGTGCCACCACAGGGGGCTCCTACAATGAGCAGTTCTTC	CATTGGSYNEQFF	TRBD1	TRBV2	TRBJ2-1	few
TGTGCCAGCAGTTTATCTCGTCGAGGGGGCAATGAGCAGTTCTTC	CASSLSRRGGNEQFF	.	TRBV27	TRBJ2-1	.
TGTGCCAGCAGCTTAGCGCGGGGGGGCCCCTCTGGGGCCAACGTCCTGACTTTC	CASSLARGGPSGANVLTF	TRBD2	TRBV7-8	TRBJ2-6	.
TGCGCCAGCAGCCCGGACACAAAAAAGGACTTTCGCTACACCTTC	CASSPDTKKDFRYTF	.	TRBV5-1	TRBJ1-2	.
TGTGCCAGCAGCGCGGAGGTTGGGAACACTGAAGCTTTCTTT	CASSAEVGNTEAFF	.	TRBV7-2	TRBJ1-1	few
TGCGCCAGCAGCCAACTAGAGGACCAAGAGACCCAGTACTTC	CASSQLEDQETQYF	.	TRBV5-1	TRBJ2-5	.
TGTGCCAGTGGGAGATTCCTAGAGAATGAGCAGTTCTTC	CASGRFLENEQFF	.	TRBV6-1	TRBJ2-1	few
TGTGCCAGCAGTTACTCCAAATCCGGGACATGGACTGAAAAACTGTTTTTT	CASSYSKSGTWTEKLFF	.	TRBV6-2/TRBV6-3	TRBJ1-4	.
TGTGCCAGCAGCGTAGAGGTGGTTTCTAACTATGGCTACACCTTC	CASSVEVVSNYGYTF	.	TRBV9	TRBJ1-2	.
TGTGCCAGCAGCCCGACTAGCGGGGGGCATAGTGAGCAGTTCTTC	CASSPTSGGHSEQFF	TRBD2	TRBV9	TRBJ2-1	few
TGTGCCATCAGCGGGGGGGGGCCGGACAATCAGCCCCAGCATTTT	CAISGGGPDNQPQHF	.	TRBV10-3	TRBJ1-5	.
TGTGCCAGCAGCTTAAGAAGCGGCGGGAAAGAGTCTTACAATGAGCAGTTCTTC	CASSLRSGGKESYNEQFF	.	TRBV11-2	TRBJ2-1	.
TGTGCCAGCAGCCCTAGGTCCGGGGGCGCATACAATGAGCAGTTCTTC	CASSPRSGGAYNEQFF	.	TRBV5-8	TRBJ2-1	few
TGCAGCTCCCCGGTGAGGGGCGTGAGCACAGATACGCAGTATTTT	CSSPVRGVSTDTQYF	.	TRBV29-1	TRBJ2-3	many
TGTGCCAGCAGACCGGGACAGGGGTCCCCTTTAGGCACAGATACGCAGTATTTT	CASRPGQGSPLGTDTQYF	TRBD1	TRBV7-2	TRBJ2-3	few
TGTGCCAGCAGATCCGGGACTGGATACACCGGGGAGCTGTTTTTT	CASRSGTGYTGELFF	.	TRBV7-6	TRBJ2-2	.
TGCGCCAGCAGTGACCGGCGAGGGATCCAAGAGACCCAGTACTTC	CASSDRRGIQETQYF	.	TRBV10-1	TRBJ2-5	few
TGTGCCAGCAGCTTAGGACCGACAGGGGGTCCCTACGAGCAGTACTTC	CASSLGPTGGPYEQYF	TRBD1	TRBV5-6	TRBJ2-7	.
TGCAGCGTCCACAGGGGGCATTCAGGCGAGCAGTACTTC	CSVHRGHSGEQYF	TRBD1	TRBV29-1	TRBJ2-7	many
TGTGCCAGCAGCCAAGCTCCGGCTCTTGAGACCCAGTACTTC	CASSQAPALETQYF	.	TRBV3-1	TRBJ2-5	.
TGTGCCAGCAGCTTCCCCGTAGTCACAGATACGCAGTATTTT	CASSFPVVTDTQYF	.	TRBV5-4	TRBJ2-3	.
TGTGCCAGCAGTCCAGGGGAAGACAGCTCCAATCAGCCCCAGCATTTT	CASSPGEDSSNQPQHF	.	TRBV6-5	TRBJ1-5	once
TGTGCCAGCAGTTCGACAGTCTATAATTCACCCCTCCACTTT	CASSSTVYNSPLHF	.	TRBV12-3/TRBV12-4	TRBJ1-6	.
TGCAGTGCCCCCTCCGGACGGAAGGGTTATCAGCCCCAGCATTTT	CSAPSGRKGYQPQHF	.	TRBV20-1	TRBJ1-5	.
TGTGCCAGCAGTTTCTCGCCAAAGCTTTACAATGAGCAGTTCTTC	CASSFSPKLYNEQFF	.	TRBV28	TRBJ2-1	few
TGCAGCGTTGTATCGACAGCGTCCTCTGGGGCCAACGTCCTGACTTTC	CSVVSTASSGANVLTF	.	TRBV29-1	TRBJ2-6	few
TGTGCCAGCAGACCGCCGGGGGGCTATAATTCACCCCTCCACTTT	CASRPPGGYNSPLHF	.	TRBV6-2/TRBV6-3	TRBJ1-6	.
TGCGCCAGCAGCTACGCAGGGGAGAGCACAGATACGCAGTATTTT	CASSYAGESTDTQYF	.	TRBV5-1	TRBJ2-3	.
TGTGCCAGCTCCGGGACTAGCGGGAGGGCCGGAGTATACGAGCAGTACTTC	CASSGTSGRAGVYEQYF	TRBD2	TRBV18	TRBJ2-7	.
TGTGCCAGCTCACCAAACCGGGCGGAGAGCTACACCTTC	CASSPNRAESYTF	.	TRBV18	TRBJ1-2	.